This entry lists 10 T cell receptor beta chains sequenced from one sample in a study of blood T cell repertoires in COVID-19. The repertoire was sequenced with immunoSEQ multiplex PCR; TCRdb's copy has only in-frame clones and lacks some. This table holds 250,000 or so clones, 80% to 90% found once. The sample consisted of peripheral blood. The receptor set was obtained from a woman in her sixties or seventies with acute or convalescent COVID-19.

V and J are TRBV19 and TRBJ1-2; the D gene is possibly TRBD1 (5 bases). There are 13 residues in the CDR3. Germline V lookup: CDR1 LNHDA, CDR2 SQIVND (reference sequence). V lost 6 bases and J 4 bases, leaving 12 bases between the germline ends. This CDR3 is CASSPGFAYGYTF. In DNA form, the CDR3 reads TGTGCCAGTAGCCCAGGGTTTGCCTATGGCTACACCTTC.

V gene TRBV6-2 or TRBV6-3 combines with J gene TRBJ2-1; 7 bases agree with TRBD2. The CDR3 length is 15 residues. Per germline, CDR1 MNHEY and CDR2 SVGEGT. V shed 2 bases and J 3 bases; nucleotides not matched to a gene: 4. CDR3 sequence (DNA): TGTGCCAGCAGTTACGGGGGGGGAATCTACAATGAGCAGTTCTTC. Its protein is CASSYGGGIYNEQFF.

The J gene is TRBJ1-1, the V gene TRBV6-5; D is perhaps TRBD1 (6 bases). CDR1 is MNHEY, CDR2 SVGAGI, per germline. The CDR3 covers 13 residues. The germline V and J ends were trimmed by 7 bases and 3 bases, with 12 bases remaining between them. CDR3 loop: CASTEGDHTEAFF. In DNA form, the CDR3 reads TGTGCCAGCACCGAGGGGGACCACACTGAAGCTTTCTTT.

The gene calls are TRBV5-1 and TRBJ2-1; 9 nucleotides align to TRBD1. Germline loops: CDR1 SGHRS, CDR2 YFSETQ. V shed 2 bases, J shed 5 bases, and the junction held 5 bases outside the gene matches. The CDR3 extends over 15 amino acids. The CDR3 DNA reads TGCGCCAGCAGCTTCCGGGACAGGGTCGACAATGAGCAGTTCTTC. Translation gives CASSFRDRVDNEQFF.

The CDR3: CASSLALTGGGQPQHF. Here the CDR3 DNA reads TGTGCCAGCAGCTTGGCCCTGACAGGGGGCGGTCAGCCCCAGCATTTT. V and J are TRBV5-6 and TRBJ1-5; 10 bases line up with TRBD1. Germline CDR1 is SGHDT and CDR2 is YYEEEE. Unmatched junction bases numbered 6, after V lost 0 bases and J lost 6 bases. CDR3 length: 16 amino acids.

The chain combines TRBV15 with TRBJ1-5; D gene uncertain. Germline V gene data show CDR1 as LNHNV and CDR2 as YYDKDF (reference sequence). This CDR3 region has 16 residues. V lost 0 bases and J lost 1, with 10 bases in between. In nucleotides, the CDR3 is TGTGCCACCAGCAGAGATATGGGAGAGAGCAATCAGCCCCAGCATTTT. This translates into CATSRDMGESNQPQHF. The full variable domain, rest sourced from reference TRBV15 and TRBJ1-5, is DAMVIQNPRYQVTQFGKPVTLSCSQTLNHNVMYWYQQKSSQAPKLLFHYYDKDFNNEADTPDNFQSRRPNTSFCFLDIRSPGLGDTAMYLCATSRDMGESNQPQHFGDGTRLSIL.

This clone was counted only a few times. This chain uses TRBV7-9 with TRBJ1-1; D may be TRBD1 (5 bases). Germline lookup yields CDR1 SEHNR and CDR2 FQNEAQ (reference sequence). CDR3 length equals 14 residues. Trimming cost V 5 bases and J 7 bases, with 17 bases left between them. CDR3 DNA sequence: TGTGCCAGCAGCCCACAGTCTCTGGGGGGTGAAGCTTTCTTT. This translates into CASSPQSLGGEAFF.

The J gene is TRBJ1-5, the V gene TRBV27; 7 bases are a match to TRBD1. The V segment lost 5 bases and the J segment 1 base; nucleotides outside the gene matches: 8. Germline V gene sequence: CDR1 MNHEY, CDR2 SMNVEV (reference sequence). The CDR3 sequence is 16 residues long. The CDR3 sequence is CASSLDRASSNQPQHF. In DNA, the CDR3 is TGTGCCAGCAGTCTTGACAGGGCGTCCAGCAATCAGCCCCAGCATTTT.

The chain combines TRBV4-2 with TRBJ2-1, with 10 nucleotides matching TRBD2. The junction had 6 bases not matched to a gene; V was cut back by 4 bases and J by 6 bases. Germline V gene sequence: CDR1 LGHNA, CDR2 YNFKEQ. There are 15 residues in the CDR3. The DNA for the CDR3 is TGTGCCAGCAGCCGACTTAGCGGGGGGACCAATGAGCAGTTCTTC. Translating it yields CASSRLSGGTNEQFF.

CDR3 DNA sequence: TGTGCCAGCTCACCGAAACGGGGGGGCATTGAAGAGACCCAGTACTTC. Translating gives CASSPKRGGIEETQYF. V usage is TRBV18 and J usage is TRBJ2-5, with 8 bases lining up with TRBD2. The CDR3 covers 16 residues. The V gene's germline CDR1 is KGHSH and CDR2 LQKENI. J was trimmed by 3 bases and V by 3 bases; bases with no gene match: 9.